The T cell receptor beta chain described here comes from a study of shared clonotypes between healthy human individuals. As for the study in general: Used for every donor were three CD4 naive, three CD4 memory, two CD8 naive and one CD8 memory plate. Findings and limits, study-wide: With several donors compared, roughly 5% of naive CD4 clonotypes were shared. Expectations were that clonotype sharing among donors would be affected by sequencing depth.

CDR3 length equals 15 residues. CDR1 SGHRS and CDR2 YFSETQ come from the germline V gene. V was cut by 2 bases and J by 2 bases, with 11 bases left in between. Here immunoSEQ multiplex PCR was the method, and the copy in TCRdb shows in-frame clones only, minus some. This sample has about 1.5 million clones, with about 98% found just once. For this clone: Its antigen is undetermined.

The clonotype originates from a man between 25 and 39 years old in good health. Sequences were obtained from naive CD4+ T cells sorted from blood. Subset in this sample: CD45RA+ positively selected. The chain is built from TRBV5-1 and TRBJ2-1; perhaps TRBD1 as D (6 bases). CDR3 sequence: CASSLGGVAYNEQFF. CDR3 nucleotides: TGCGCCAGCAGCTTAGGGGGAGTTGCCTACAATGAGCAGTTCTTC.